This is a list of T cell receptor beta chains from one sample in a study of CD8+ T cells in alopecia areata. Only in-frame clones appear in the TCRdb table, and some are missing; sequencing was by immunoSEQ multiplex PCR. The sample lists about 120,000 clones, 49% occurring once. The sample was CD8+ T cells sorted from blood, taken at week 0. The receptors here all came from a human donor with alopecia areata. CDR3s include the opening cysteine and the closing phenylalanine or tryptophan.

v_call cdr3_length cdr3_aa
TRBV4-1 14 CASSQERVAGGYTF
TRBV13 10 CASSQDEQYF
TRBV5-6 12 CASSFFDTEAFF
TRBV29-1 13 CSVPDRANYGYTF
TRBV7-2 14 CASSLSKSYNEQFF
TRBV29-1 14 CSVEGGEANYGYTF
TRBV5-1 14 CASSLESWNTEAFF
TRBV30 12 CAWSGDRYEQYF
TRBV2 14 CASSERGTSDEQYF
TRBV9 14 CASSAADDNQPQHF
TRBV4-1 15 CASSQDVGRYTEAFF
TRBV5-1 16 CASSTGRRTGENIQYF
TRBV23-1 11 CASSPSETQYF
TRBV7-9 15 CASSRPGQMNSPLHF
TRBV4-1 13 CASSQAAGSEAFF
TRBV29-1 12 CSVEGEGLGYTF
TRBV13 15 CASLMSGTGFYGYTF
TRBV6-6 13 CASVSAGNQPQHF
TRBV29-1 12 CSARDTPYEQYF
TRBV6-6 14 CASSPQGPRREAFF
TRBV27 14 CASSLTGGNQPQHF
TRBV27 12 CASRGRDYGYTF
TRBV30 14 CAWRALEGMDTQYF
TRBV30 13 CAWSVEGFSEQYF
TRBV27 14 CASSLSIIGDTQYF
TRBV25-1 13 CAFSSSSTGELFF
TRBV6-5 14 CASSYSGNTGELFF
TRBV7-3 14 CASSPIGGNTEAFF
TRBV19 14 CASGLAGGTGELFF
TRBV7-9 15 CASSPGWTGTETQYF
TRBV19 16 CASSTGPGQGNTPLHF
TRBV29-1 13 CSVTFRESYEQYF
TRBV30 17 CAWSVRGRETGPRGYTF
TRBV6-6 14 CASSYVAPNTEAFF
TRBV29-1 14 CSVKDPTINYGYTF
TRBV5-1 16 CASSFGSGGLKETQYF
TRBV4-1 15 CASSLRGGDTYEQYF
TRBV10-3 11 CAISGSSGYTF